This is a list of T cell receptor beta chains from one sample in a study of OX40 agonist ivuxolimab in advanced cancers. TCRdb's table, derived via immunoSEQ multiplex PCR, lists solely in-frame clones and lacks some. The sample lists 60,000 to 75,000 clones; around 93% were seen once. Specimen: CD4+ or CD8+ T cells sorted from blood, collected in a trial of the OX40 agonist ivuxolimab. All receptors come from an adult with an advanced solid tumor such as melanoma, head and neck, liver or kidney cancer. The CDR3 runs from the conserved cysteine through the conserved F or W. A D gene is named only where the DNA matches it firmly. Size is stated for part of the rows, as once, few or many counts, or as a class when the clone is expanded.

v_gene	j_gene	abundance	d_gene	CDR3aa	CDR3nt
TRBV5-6	TRBJ1-2	NA	TRBD1	CASSRGQGGYGYTF	TGTGCCAGCAGCAGGGGACAGGGCGGCTATGGCTACACCTTC
TRBV4-1	TRBJ1-1	NA	NA	CASSQEGTANTEAFF	TGCGCCAGCAGCCAAGAAGGGACGGCCAACACTGAAGCTTTCTTT
TRBV7-6	TRBJ1-1	NA	NA	CASSPERGGQNTEAFF	TGTGCCAGCAGCCCAGAGCGTGGCGGTCAGAACACTGAAGCTTTCTTT
TRBV2	TRBJ2-7	NA	TRBD2	CASSEGTSGGDEQYF	TGTGCCAGCAGTGAGGGGACTAGCGGGGGCGACGAGCAGTACTTC
TRBV6-5	TRBJ2-1	NA	NA	CASSYSGGYSYNEQFF	TGTGCCAGCAGTTACTCCGGCGGATACTCCTACAATGAGCAGTTCTTC
TRBV4-1	TRBJ2-3	NA	NA	CASSGDPGDTQYF	TGCGCCAGCAGCGGAGACCCTGGAGATACGCAGTATTTT
TRBV7-6	TRBJ2-7	NA	TRBD1	CASSPSRDRGYEQYF	TGTGCCAGCAGCCCGAGCCGGGACAGGGGATACGAGCAGTACTTC
TRBV23-1	TRBJ1-4	NA	TRBD1	CASSHRDRVEKLFF	TGCGCCAGCAGTCACCGGGACAGGGTTGAAAAACTGTTTTTT
TRBV27	TRBJ2-1	NA	NA	CASSVLNNEQFF	TGTGCCAGCAGCGTTCTCAACAATGAGCAGTTCTTC
TRBV5-1	TRBJ2-1	NA	TRBD2	CASSLAAGGFNEQFF	TGCGCCAGCAGCTTGGCGGCGGGAGGTTTTAATGAGCAGTTCTTC
TRBV29-1	TRBJ1-5	NA	TRBD1	CSVGTGHSNQPQHF	TGCAGCGTTGGGACAGGACATAGCAATCAGCCCCAGCATTTT
TRBV6-1	TRBJ1-2	NA	TRBD1	CASSTGARGYTF	TGTGCCAGCAGCACAGGGGCGCGGGGCTACACCTTC
TRBV5-6	TRBJ2-7	once	TRBD1	CASSCTYGTGDYEQYF	TGTGCCAGCAGCTGCACCTACGGGACAGGGGACTACGAGCAGTACTTC
TRBV11-2	TRBJ2-3	NA	TRBD2	CASSLGLAGAASTDTQYF	TGTGCCAGCAGCTTAGGACTAGCGGGGGCGGCGAGCACAGATACGCAGTATTTT
TRBV4-3	TRBJ2-7	NA	TRBD1	CASSPGGYEQYF	TGCGCCAGCAGCCCAGGGGGCTACGAGCAGTACTTC